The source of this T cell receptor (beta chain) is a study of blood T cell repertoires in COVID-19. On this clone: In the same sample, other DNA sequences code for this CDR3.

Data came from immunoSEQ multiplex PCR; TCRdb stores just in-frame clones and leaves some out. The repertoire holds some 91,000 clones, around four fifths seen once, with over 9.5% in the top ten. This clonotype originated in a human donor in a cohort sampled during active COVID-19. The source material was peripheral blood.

The CDR3 sequence is CAWNRGPGNTIYF. The CDR3, as DNA: TGTGCCTGGAACAGGGGGCCTGGAAACACCATATATTTT. V and J are TRBV30 and TRBJ1-3; 9 nucleotides line up with TRBD1. CDR1 is GTSNPN, CDR2 SVGIG, per germline (reference sequence). Unmatched junction bases numbered 0, after V lost 4 bases and J lost 2 bases. This CDR3 is 13 amino acids long.